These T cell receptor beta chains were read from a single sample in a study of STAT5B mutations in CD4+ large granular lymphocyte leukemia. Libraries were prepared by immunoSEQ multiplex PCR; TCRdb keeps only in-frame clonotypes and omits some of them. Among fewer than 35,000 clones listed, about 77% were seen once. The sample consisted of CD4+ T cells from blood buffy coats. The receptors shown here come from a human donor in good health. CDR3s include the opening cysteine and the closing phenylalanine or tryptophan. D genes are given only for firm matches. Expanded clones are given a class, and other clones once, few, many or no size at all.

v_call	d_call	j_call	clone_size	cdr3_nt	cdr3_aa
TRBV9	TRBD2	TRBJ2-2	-	TGTGCCAGCAGCGCCCATAAGCGGGGCGCGAACACCGGGGAGCTGTTTTTT	CASSAHKRGANTGELFF
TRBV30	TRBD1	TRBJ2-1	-	TGTGCCCACCCGACAGGGGAAGGTGAGCAGTTCTTC	CAHPTGEGEQFF
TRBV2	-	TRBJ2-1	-	TGTGCCAGCAGCCGGCTTGTCAGCTCCTACAATGAGCAGTTCTTC	CASSRLVSSYNEQFF
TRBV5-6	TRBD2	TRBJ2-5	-	TGTGCCAGCAGCCCGGGACTAGCGCAAGAGACCCAGTACTTC	CASSPGLAQETQYF
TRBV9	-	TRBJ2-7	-	TGTGCCAGCAGCGTAGCCGCTAGCGACGAGCAGTACTTC	CASSVAASDEQYF
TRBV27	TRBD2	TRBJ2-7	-	TGTGCCAGCAGTCCCCAGGGACTAGCGGGAGCCTACGAGCAGTACTTC	CASSPQGLAGAYEQYF
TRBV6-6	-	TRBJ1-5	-	TGTGCCAGCAGTTACGGGACGGATAGCAATCAGCCCCAGCATTTT	CASSYGTDSNQPQHF
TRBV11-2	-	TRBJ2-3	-	TGTGCCAGCAGCCTCGGACTACACACAGATACGCAGTATTTT	CASSLGLHTDTQYF
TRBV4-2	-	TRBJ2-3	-	TGTGCCAGCAGCCAAGGTCTAGCGTTGGATACGCAGTATTTT	CASSQGLALDTQYF
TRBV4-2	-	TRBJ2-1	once	TGTGCCAGCAGCCAAGGGAACAGGGATGAGCAGTTCTTC	CASSQGNRDEQFF
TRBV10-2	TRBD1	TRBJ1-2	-	TGCGCCAGCAGTGAGTCCTTAGGGACAGGGGTCGTCTACACCTTC	CASSESLGTGVVYTF
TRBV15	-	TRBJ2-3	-	TGTGCCACCAGCAGAGAATTACAGGGACGCACAGATACGCAGTATTTT	CATSRELQGRTDTQYF
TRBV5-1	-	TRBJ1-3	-	TGCGCCAGCAGCGTTGAGTGGTCCTCTGGAAACACCATATATTTT	CASSVEWSSGNTIYF
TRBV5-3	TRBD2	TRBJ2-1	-	TGTGCCAGAAGCTTGGAGACTAGCGGCATCTACAATGAGCAGTTCTTC	CARSLETSGIYNEQFF
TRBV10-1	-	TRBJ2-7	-	TGCGCCAGCACCAATAGGGGTGGCGAGCAGTACTTC	CASTNRGGEQYF
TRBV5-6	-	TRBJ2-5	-	TGTGCCAGCAGCCCGTACACCGGAGCAAAATTCGAGCAAGAGACCCAGTACTTC	CASSPYTGAKFEQETQYF
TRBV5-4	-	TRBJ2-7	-	TGTGCCAGCAGCCACGGGACGCACTCCTACGAGCAGTACTTC	CASSHGTHSYEQYF
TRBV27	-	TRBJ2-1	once	TGTGCCAGCAGTTTAATGCTAGGGCCCTACAATGAGCAGTTCTTC	CASSLMLGPYNEQFF
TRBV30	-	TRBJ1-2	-	TGTGCCTGCCCCGGATTCGTGTATGGCTACACCTTC	CACPGFVYGYTF
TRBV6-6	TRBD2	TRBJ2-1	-	TGTGCCAGCACCCCTAGCGGGAGAGGCAATGAGCAGTTCTTC	CASTPSGRGNEQFF
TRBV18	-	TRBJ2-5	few	TGTGCCAGCTCACCAGGGGGCGTGAAAGAGACCCAGTACTTC	CASSPGGVKETQYF
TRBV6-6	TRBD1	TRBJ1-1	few	TGTGCCAGCAGTCTGGGACAGGGGGAGACTGAAGCTTTCTTT	CASSLGQGETEAFF
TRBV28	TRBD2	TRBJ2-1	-	TGTGCCAGCAGTCGACTGACTAGCGGCTACAATGAGCAGTTCTTC	CASSRLTSGYNEQFF
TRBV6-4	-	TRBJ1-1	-	TGTGCCAGCAGTGTCACCCGGGAATTGAACACTGAAGCTTTCTTT	CASSVTRELNTEAFF
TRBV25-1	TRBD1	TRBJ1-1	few	TGTGCCAGCAGTGAGGGACAGTACAACACTGAAGCTTTCTTT	CASSEGQYNTEAFF
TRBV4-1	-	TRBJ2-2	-	TGCGCCAGCAGCCAAGGCCAGCGGGTGAACACCGGGGAGCTGTTTTTT	CASSQGQRVNTGELFF
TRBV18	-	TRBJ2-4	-	TGTGCCAGCTCAGGAGTTGCCGATTCCGGGAACATTCAGTACTTC	CASSGVADSGNIQYF
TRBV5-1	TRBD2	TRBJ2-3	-	TGCGCCAGCAGTCCTGGACTAGCGGGAGCCGATACGCAGTATTTT	CASSPGLAGADTQYF
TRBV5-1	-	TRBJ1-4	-	TGCGCCAGCAGCCCTAACAGGGCTGGTAATGAAAAACTGTTTTTT	CASSPNRAGNEKLFF
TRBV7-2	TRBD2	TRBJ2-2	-	TGTGCCAGCAGCGGGCTAGCGGGAGGAGGCGGGGAGCTGTTTTTT	CASSGLAGGGGELFF
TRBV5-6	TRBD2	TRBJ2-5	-	TGTGCCAGCAGCATTCCGGGACTAGACCAAGAGACCCAGTACTTC	CASSIPGLDQETQYF
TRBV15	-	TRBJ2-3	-	TGTGCCACCAGCAGAGTGAAAGGGAGTGGCACAGATACGCAGTATTTT	CATSRVKGSGTDTQYF
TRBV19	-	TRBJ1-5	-	TGTGCCAGTGGTGGGGATATTGGTCAGCCCCAGCATTTT	CASGGDIGQPQHF
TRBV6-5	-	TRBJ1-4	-	TGTGCCAGCAGAAACGACAGGAGCGCTAATGAAAAACTGTTTTTT	CASRNDRSANEKLFF
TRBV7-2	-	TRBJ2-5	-	TGTGCCAGCAGCTTAGGGAGGACATCCCGAGCATCGGGAGAGACCCAGTACTTC	CASSLGRTSRASGETQYF
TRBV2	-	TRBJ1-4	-	TGTGCCAGCACCCGCGGGGGGGTGACTAATGAAAAACTGTTTTTT	CASTRGGVTNEKLFF
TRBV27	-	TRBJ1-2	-	TGTGCCAGCAGTTCCGTTGGGGTAAACTATGGCTACACCTTC	CASSSVGVNYGYTF
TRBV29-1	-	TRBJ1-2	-	TGCAGCGTGGCCCTGTCCAGGGCGACCTATGGCTACACCTTC	CSVALSRATYGYTF